A selection of T cell receptor beta chains follows, all from one sample in a study of T cell responses to AZD1222 COVID-19 vaccine. TCRdb's table, derived via immunoSEQ multiplex PCR, lists solely in-frame clones and lacks some. This sample has over 100,000 clones, with about 80% found just once. Source: peripheral blood, taken on day 0 of AZD1222 vaccination. The receptor source for this set is an adult in good health. The CDR3 runs from the conserved cysteine through the conserved F or W. Each record gives: clone size, V gene, D gene, J gene, CDR3 DNA, CDR3 protein. D genes are given only for firm matches. The size of a clone is reported for some rows only, either as once, few or many, or as a class for expanded clones.

>NA|TRBV18|NA|TRBJ1-2
TGTGCCAGCTCACCACTGGGAAATACTAACTATGGTTACACCTTC
CASSPLGNTNYGYTF
>NA|TRBV19|TRBD1|TRBJ1-5
TGTGCCAGTAGTATAGGGGTATCGAGACAGGGTTTCGATCAGCCCCAGCATTTT
CASSIGVSRQGFDQPQHF
>NA|TRBV13|TRBD1|TRBJ1-2
TGTGCCAGCAGCCCTAGGACAGGCCTCAACTATGGCTACACCTTC
CASSPRTGLNYGYTF
>NA|TRBV9|NA|TRBJ1-5
TGTGCCAGCAGCGTAGAGGGTACCAATCAGCCCCAGCATTTT
CASSVEGTNQPQHF
>NA|TRBV28|NA|TRBJ2-2
TGTGCCAGCAGTGCGGAGAACACCGGGGAGCTGTTTTTT
CASSAENTGELFF
>NA|TRBV28|TRBD1|TRBJ1-2
TGTGCCAGCTTTCGGGACAGCCTCTATGGCTACACCTTC
CASFRDSLYGYTF
>few|TRBV6-5|TRBD1|TRBJ1-3
TGTGCCAGCAGCCCGACAGGGGCGGACACCATATATTTT
CASSPTGADTIYF
>NA|TRBV7-2|NA|TRBJ2-7
TGTGCCAGCAGCTCCCCTAAGAGCTCCTACGAGCAGTACTTC
CASSSPKSSYEQYF
>NA|TRBV9|NA|TRBJ1-6
TGTGCCAGCAGCCACTCGGGACGGTTAAATTCACCCCTCCACTTT
CASSHSGRLNSPLHF
>NA|TRBV2|NA|TRBJ2-6
TGTGCCAGCAGTGACAGGCGCTCTGGGGCCAACGTCCTGACTTTC
CASSDRRSGANVLTF
>NA|TRBV7-2|NA|TRBJ2-5
TGTGCCAGCAGCTTAGCTGGATGGGACCAAGAGACCCAGTACTTC
CASSLAGWDQETQYF
>NA|TRBV11-2|NA|TRBJ2-3
TGTGCCAGCAGCTTAGAATCTTCGGCGCAGTATTTT
CASSLESSAQYF
>NA|TRBV11-1|NA|TRBJ1-1
TGTGCCAGCAGCACCTCGCCGGGGGGTTATGAAGCTTTCTTT
CASSTSPGGYEAFF
>once|TRBV6-2/TRBV6-3|NA|TRBJ1-5
TGTGCCAGCAGCAGGGATAGCAATCAGCCCCAGCATTTT
CASSRDSNQPQHF
>NA|TRBV6-2/TRBV6-3|NA|TRBJ1-6
TGTGCCAGCAGTTACGCCGCAGCTAATTCACCCCTCCACTTT
CASSYAAANSPLHF
>NA|TRBV29-1|NA|TRBJ2-1
TGCAGCGTTGAAGATCCCGGGACACCTTACAATGAGCAGTTCTTC
CSVEDPGTPYNEQFF
>NA|TRBV29-1|NA|TRBJ1-3
TGCAGCGTTGGGGGGGTCGGCACTGGAAACACCATATATTTT
CSVGGVGTGNTIYF
>NA|TRBV4-2|TRBD1|TRBJ2-3
TGTGCCAGCAGCCAGACAGGGGGCGTTACAGATACGCAGTATTTT
CASSQTGGVTDTQYF
>NA|TRBV12-3/TRBV12-4|NA|TRBJ1-3
TGTGCCAGCAGGCAGACCTCTGGAAACACCATATATTTT
CASRQTSGNTIYF
>NA|TRBV28|TRBD1|TRBJ1-2
TGTGCCAGCAGAAGCTTGGGACAGAGTGTGCTGGGGGGCTACACCTTC
CASRSLGQSVLGGYTF
>NA|TRBV29-1|NA|TRBJ1-2
TGCAGCGTTCGAAGAGGCACCGATGTACGAGGCTACACCTTC
CSVRRGTDVRGYTF
>NA|TRBV9|NA|TRBJ1-2
TGTGCCAGCAGCCCTAATCCAACGGCTAACTATGGCTACACCTTC
CASSPNPTANYGYTF
>NA|TRBV2|NA|TRBJ2-1
TGTGCCAGCAGTGAATCCCCCTCCTACAATGAGCAGTTCTTC
CASSESPSYNEQFF
>NA|TRBV19|TRBD1|TRBJ2-5
TGTGCCAGTAGTTTCAGGGGGCGTGAGACCCAGTACTTC
CASSFRGRETQYF
>NA|TRBV19|NA|TRBJ2-5
TGTGCCAGTACCGGGCAAGAGACCCAGTACTTC
CASTGQETQYF
>NA|TRBV12-3/TRBV12-4|NA|TRBJ2-2
TGTGCCAGCAGTTGGAGGGATCCCGGGGAGCTGTTTTTT
CASSWRDPGELFF
>NA|TRBV3-1/TRBV3-2|NA|TRBJ1-1
TGTGCCAGCAGCCTGAACACTGAAGCTTTCTTT
CASSLNTEAFF
>once|TRBV7-8|NA|TRBJ1-2
TGTGCCAGCAGCTTGCCGATGACAGAGCCAGCTATGGGCTACACCTTC
CASSLPMTEPAMGYTF
>once|TRBV18|NA|TRBJ1-2
TGTGCCAGCTCACCACCCCGGGCGTATGGATATGGCTACACCTTC
CASSPPRAYGYGYTF
>NA|TRBV5-4|NA|TRBJ1-5
TGTGCCAGCAGCACGGGAGGGAGTCATCAGCCCCAGCATTTT
CASSTGGSHQPQHF
>NA|TRBV5-1|NA|TRBJ2-5
TGCGCCAGCAGCTTGTTTACAGCCCAAGAGACCCAGTACTTC
CASSLFTAQETQYF
>NA|TRBV5-4|NA|TRBJ2-1
TGTGCCAGCAGCTCGCAGATCAGCGGAATGTACAATGAGCAGTTCTTC
CASSSQISGMYNEQFF
>NA|TRBV6-5|NA|TRBJ2-3
TGTGCCAGCAAAGTTCTAGTTACAGATACGCAGTATTTT
CASKVLVTDTQYF
>NA|TRBV27|TRBD2|TRBJ2-5
TGTGCCAGCAGTTTGGGGGGGACTAGCGGCCGAGAGGGGGAGACCCAGTACTTC
CASSLGGTSGREGETQYF
>NA|TRBV7-9|NA|TRBJ2-1
TGTGCCAGCAGCTTAGCGAGCGGTTTGCCCTACAATGAGCAGTTCTTC
CASSLASGLPYNEQFF
>NA|TRBV5-1|TRBD2|TRBJ2-3
TGCGCCAGCAGCCAGGGGGCTAGCGGGGGACGCACAGATACGCAGTATTTT
CASSQGASGGRTDTQYF
>NA|TRBV7-2|NA|TRBJ2-1
TGTGCCAGCAGCCCCCAAGGGGAGACCTACAATGAGCAGTTCTTC
CASSPQGETYNEQFF
>NA|TRBV29-1|TRBD1|TRBJ2-7
TGCAGCGTTGAAGAGGGAGGACAGGGGACATTCTACGAGCAGTACTTC
CSVEEGGQGTFYEQYF
>few|TRBV25-1|NA|TRBJ1-1
TGTGCCAGCGGGAACACTGAAGCTTTCTTT
CASGNTEAFF
>NA|TRBV28|NA|TRBJ1-5
TGTGCCAGCACCTTGGACCTAAATAGCCATCAGCCCCAGCATTTT
CASTLDLNSHQPQHF
>NA|TRBV6-5|NA|TRBJ1-6
TGTGCCACGAGGGGAGGTGGCGGCTCACCCCTCCACTTT
CATRGGGGSPLHF
>NA|TRBV7-9|NA|TRBJ1-1
TGTGCCAGCAGCGGACAGAGTATGAACACTGAAGCTTTCTTT
CASSGQSMNTEAFF
>NA|TRBV28|TRBD1|TRBJ2-5
TGTGCCAGCAGATTACTCGGGACAGCGGAGACCCAGTACTTC
CASRLLGTAETQYF
>NA|TRBV28|NA|TRBJ1-5
TGTGCCAGCAGTTTTGGCAATAATCAGCCCCAGCATTTT
CASSFGNNQPQHF
>NA|TRBV18|NA|TRBJ1-1
TGTGCCAGCTCACGGGACATGAACATGAACACTGAAGCTTTCTTT
CASSRDMNMNTEAFF
>NA|TRBV5-6|TRBD1|TRBJ1-2
TGTGCCAGCAGCTTGAGGACAGGGGACTTTGGCTACACCTTC
CASSLRTGDFGYTF
>few|TRBV7-2|NA|TRBJ1-2
TGTGCCAGCAGCCCAGGACAGTTATTTAACTATGGCTACACCTTC
CASSPGQLFNYGYTF
>NA|TRBV19|NA|TRBJ2-5
TGTGCCAGTCGCTATCGGGACCAAGAGACCCAGTACTTC
CASRYRDQETQYF
>once|TRBV5-6|NA|TRBJ1-2
TGTGCCAGCAGCTTGGACAGAAACTATGGCTACACCTTC
CASSLDRNYGYTF
>NA|TRBV3-1/TRBV3-2|NA|TRBJ2-3
TGTGCCAGCATGGGAAGTAGCACAGATACGCAGTATTTT
CASMGSSTDTQYF
>NA|TRBV10-3|TRBD1|TRBJ1-5
TGTGCCATCAGTGGACAGGGCGGTCAGCCCCAGCATTTT
CAISGQGGQPQHF
>NA|TRBV12-3/TRBV12-4|NA|TRBJ2-3
TGTGCCAGCAGTACTGGTAGCACAGATACGCAGTATTTT
CASSTGSTDTQYF
>few|TRBV6-5|NA|TRBJ1-1
TGTGCCAGCAGTTACTCGAGGGGGGGCACTGAAGCTTTCTTT
CASSYSRGGTEAFF
>NA|TRBV24-1|NA|TRBJ2-7
TGTGCCACCAGATGGACGGGAAGGACCTACGAGCAGTACTTC
CATRWTGRTYEQYF
>NA|TRBV27|NA|TRBJ2-1
TGTGCCAGCAGTTTATCCAGGGACTTGTACAATGAGCAGTTCTTC
CASSLSRDLYNEQFF
>NA|TRBV6-2/TRBV6-3|TRBD1|TRBJ2-1
TGTGCCAGCAGTTACTCCAAGGGGGCCCCCGGCAATGAGCAGTTCTTC
CASSYSKGAPGNEQFF
>NA|TRBV6-5|NA|TRBJ1-5
TGTGCCACCAAACAAGGGAACCAGCCCCAGCATTTT
CATKQGNQPQHF
>NA|TRBV7-9|TRBD2|TRBJ2-5
TGTGCCAGCAGCTTAGTAGCGGGGGGGCCGGAGACCCAGTACTTC
CASSLVAGGPETQYF
>NA|TRBV7-2|NA|TRBJ2-3
TGTGCCAGCAGGCAGCGGCGGGGTAGCACAGATACGCAGTATTTT
CASRQRRGSTDTQYF